These 26 T cell receptor beta chains came from one sample sequenced in a study of T cell repertoires and leukemia-associated antigens (dated 2019 in TCRdb). The antigens these receptors bind are not known. The library was produced with 5' RACE. Instrument used: Illumina MiSeq. Starting from the raw public reads, TCRdb applied fastp trimming at Q25, assembled clones with MiXCR and retained in-frame beta chains. CDR3 protein duplicates are merged, each entry listing the most common genes and DNA. The table for this sample lists some 11,000 distinct CDR3 sequences; approximately 39% of them were counted only once. The leading ten clones occupy less than 40% of the sample. The sample comprised CD3+ T cells sorted from blood and cultured. The receptors stem from a female donor in good health.

The rearrangement uses TRBV6-5 and TRBJ2-3; D assignment may be TRBD1 or TRBD2 (5 bases each). V lost 2 bases and J lost 0, with 6 bases in between. This CDR3 contains 14 residues. Germline V gene data show CDR1 as MNHEY and CDR2 as SVGAGI. CDR3 amino acids: CASSYGGSTDTQYF. CDR3 sequence (DNA): TGTGCCAGCAGTTACGGGGGTAGCACAGATACGCAGTATTTT.

V usage is TRBV12-3 or TRBV12-4 and J usage is TRBJ2-7; no reliable D call. V was trimmed by 1 base and J by 0 bases, leaving 7 bases between them. This CDR3 comprises 14 residues. The CDR3 reads CASSLGQSSYEQYF. For the CDR3, the DNA is TGTGCCAGCAGTTTAGGACAAAGCTCCTACGAGCAGTACTTC.

By sample fraction, this clonotype is medium-sized. V is TRBV4-1 and J is TRBJ2-5; D unresolved. V was shortened by 8 bases and J by 2 bases, with 21 bases between the two germline ends. In germline, CDR1 is MGHRA, CDR2 YSYEKL. CDR3 length equals 16 residues. The CDR3 reads CASRNFGRREQETQYF. CDR3 coding DNA: TGCGCCAGCCGGAACTTCGGACGGAGAGAACAAGAGACCCAGTACTTC.

The rearrangement uses TRBV15 and TRBJ2-7; 11 positions agree with TRBD2. This CDR3 comprises 17 residues. Germline V CDR1 and CDR2: LNHNV, YYDKDF (reference sequence). J was trimmed by 3 bases and V by 3 bases; bases with no gene match: 10. The CDR3 DNA reads TGTGCCACCAGCAGTGATATCACCGGGACTAGCGGCTACGAGCAGTACTTC. Translated: CATSSDITGTSGYEQYF.

The chain carries TRBV6-5 and TRBJ2-7; D gene uncertain. V lost 2 bases, J lost 0 bases, and 8 bases lay in between. The CDR3 loop spans 14 amino acids. Germline CDR1 MNHEY, CDR2 SVGAGI. The CDR3 sequence: CASSYTRTSYEQYF. The CDR3 nucleotides are TGTGCCAGCAGTTACACCAGGACCTCCTACGAGCAGTACTTC.

CDR3 protein: CASSLSGGRNEQFF. CDR3 in DNA: TGCGCCAGCAGCTTGTCGGGAGGGCGGAATGAGCAGTTCTTC. This chain connects TRBV5-1 to TRBJ2-1; 8 bases are shared with TRBD2. CDR3 length equals 14 residues. V was clipped by 1 base and J by 7 bases; unmatched bases: 4. Per the germline V gene, CDR1 is SGHRS and CDR2 is YFSETQ.

Remarks on this clonotype: A much larger clone differs by one base, so this may be a read error. The genes are TRBV6-1 and TRBJ1-5; D is unclear. V dropped 6 bases and J dropped 2 bases, with 11 bases sitting between them. Germline loops: CDR1 MNHNS, CDR2 SASEGT. The CDR3 sequence is 14 residues long. CDR3 bases: TGTGCCAGCAGCAGGACCATTGGCAATCAGCCCCAGCATTTT. This gives the protein CASSRTIGNQPQHF.

A note on this clonotype: No DNA is shown, since the ends of the CDR3 on it are uncertain; the CDR3 is the one TCRdb lists. The rearrangement links TRBV11-2 to TRBJ1-1. From germline, CDR1 is SGHAT and CDR2 FQNNGV. Termini included, the CDR3 measures 24 amino acids. CDR3 loop: CASSSLLAGITYEQYFGPGTEAFF.

By share, this clonotype counts as medium-sized. This sequence joins TRBV12-3 or TRBV12-4 and TRBJ2-1; perhaps TRBD2 as D (5 bases). This CDR3 spans 15 amino acids. Trimming cost V 1 base and J 8 bases, with 15 bases left between them. CDR3 nucleotides: TGTGCCAGCAGTTTAGATCCAGTAGCCGGGGATGAGCAGTTCTTC. Translation: CASSLDPVAGDEQFF.

Written as DNA, the CDR3 is TGTGCCAGCTCACCGGGACTAGCAACCCCCGAGCAGTACTTC. Translation: CASSPGLATPEQYF. The chain recombines TRBV18 with TRBJ2-7; TRBD2 agrees at 9 bases. Germline CDR1 is KGHSH and CDR2 is LQKENI. This CDR3 region has 14 residues. V shed 3 bases, J shed 6 bases, and the junction held 6 bases outside the gene matches.

This rearrangement joins TRBV7-8 to TRBJ2-2; D is perhaps TRBD1 (5 bases). The germline V gene encodes CDR1 SGHVS and CDR2 FQNEAQ. With 1 base removed from V and 4 bases from J, the gap between germline ends came to 16 bases. This CDR3 region has 17 residues. CDR3 sequence reads: CASSLGSGPTSTGELFF. In DNA, the CDR3 is TGTGCCAGCAGCTTAGGGTCAGGGCCTACCTCCACCGGGGAGCTGTTTTTT.

This clonotype was detected a few times. The CDR3 loop reads CASSSLGLAHHNEQFF. The CDR3 nucleotides are TGCGCCAGCAGCTCTCTGGGGCTAGCGCACCACAATGAGCAGTTCTTC. The rearrangement joins TRBV4-1 to TRBJ2-1; TRBD2 might be the D (6 bases). The CDR3 has 16 residues. Germline V gene lookup returns CDR1 MGHRA and CDR2 YSYEKL. Trimming pared 5 bases from V and 5 bases from J, leaving 19 bases between.

This rearrangement joins TRBV20-1 to TRBJ2-7; TRBD2 aligns across 12 bases. The V segment lost 3 bases and the J segment 4 bases; nucleotides outside the gene matches: 7. The germline CDR1 and CDR2 sequences are DFQATT and SNEGSKA (reference sequence). This CDR3 spans 15 amino acids. CDR3 residues: CSASELGLAGYEQYF. The CDR3 DNA reads as TGCAGTGCTAGCGAATTGGGACTAGCGGGTTACGAGCAGTACTTC.

This chain uses TRBV11-2 with TRBJ2-1; 14 positions match TRBD2. This CDR3 has 17 amino acids. Germline V gene data show CDR1 as SGHAT and CDR2 as FQNNGV. The ends lost 1 base at V and 5 bases at J; junction bases unmatched: 4. The CDR3 loop is CASSLGGLAGVHNEQFF. The CDR3 nucleotides are TGTGCCAGCAGCTTAGGGGGACTAGCGGGAGTCCACAATGAGCAGTTCTTC.

This clonotype was picked up a small number of times. A read error is possible here, since a much larger clone lies one base away. J is TRBJ2-7 and V is TRBV18; TRBD1 matches 10 bases. The CDR3 is made up of 16 amino acids. Germline loops: CDR1 KGHSH, CDR2 LQKENI. In DNA, the CDR3 is TGTGCCTGCTCACCCCCAGGGACAGGGGCCGTCTACGAGCAGTACTTC. Its translation: CACSPPGTGAVYEQYF.

This chain joins TRBV6-2 or TRBV6-3 and TRBJ1-1; 7 bases align to TRBD1. CDR3 length: 14 residues. Germline-derived CDR1 and CDR2 are MNHEY and SVGEGT. After removal of 2 bases from V and 7 bases from J, the junction contained 7 bases not matched to a gene. In DNA, the CDR3 is TGTGCCAGCAGTTACACACAGGGGCGTAATGAAGCTTTCTTT. The encoded protein is CASSYTQGRNEAFF.

The J gene is TRBJ2-1, the V gene TRBV27; 9 positions match TRBD2. The V gene end was trimmed by 3 bases and the J gene end by 5 bases; junction bases not matched to a gene: 5. The length of the CDR3 is 15 residues. Germline values: CDR1 MNHEY, CDR2 SMNVEV (reference sequence). CDR3 DNA: TGTGCCAGCAGTTTTAGCGGGAGTGGGCACAATGAGCAGTTCTTC. Protein sequence: CASSFSGSGHNEQFF.

By sample share, this clonotype is medium-sized. The chain couples TRBV10-3 to TRBJ2-1; D unclear. This CDR3 contains 17 residues. The germline V gene has CDR1 ENHRY and CDR2 SYGVKD. The ends were cut back, 0 bases at V and 5 bases at J, with 17 bases in the middle. The CDR3 spells CAISESISVLTDNEQFF. The CDR3 nucleotides read TGTGCCATCAGTGAGTCTATATCAGTATTGACCGACAATGAGCAGTTCTTC.

The chain links TRBV4-1 to TRBJ2-2; D uncertain. Germline-derived CDR1 and CDR2 are MGHRA and YSYEKL. The V and J ends lost 4 bases and 2 bases respectively, with 14 bases between them. The CDR3 covers 16 residues. CDR3 residues: CASSRTISRNTGELFF. The CDR3 DNA is TGCGCCAGCAGCCGTACCATTAGCCGTAACACCGGGGAGCTGTTTTTT.

In the case of this clonotype: Since a much larger clone is just one base distant, this may be a read error. The chain employs TRBV24-1 and TRBJ2-2; D possibly corresponds to TRBD2 (6 bases). This CDR3 comprises 15 residues. In germline, CDR1 is KGHDR, CDR2 SFDVKD. CDR3 residues: CTTSDLGRETGELFF. The CDR3 coding sequence is TGTACCACCAGTGATTTGGGGCGGGAAACCGGGGAGCTGTTTTTT.

In this sample, this clonotype turned up a few times. The CDR3 protein is CASSPTDPYNEQFF. The CDR3 DNA follows: TGTGCCAGCAGTCCCACCGATCCCTACAATGAGCAGTTCTTC. The gene calls are TRBV12-3 or TRBV12-4 and TRBJ2-1, with D uncertain. V was cut by 5 bases and J by 2 bases, with 10 bases left in between. The CDR3 is made up of 14 amino acids.

This clonotype is labeled as medium-sized. The CDR3 is CSAIDPTGPEQYF. CDR3 nucleotide sequence: TGCAGTGCTATCGACCCGACAGGGCCCGAGCAGTACTTC. The chain recombines TRBV20-1 with TRBJ2-7; 7 positions match TRBD1. The germline V gene has CDR1 DFQATT and CDR2 SNEGSKA (reference sequence). V shed 4 bases and J 6 bases; nucleotides not matched to a gene: 9. CDR3 length equals 13 residues.

This clonotype was seen repeatedly, ten times or more. The chain employs TRBV5-4 and TRBJ2-1; tentatively, D is TRBD1 or TRBD2 (5 bases each). Trimming removed 4 bases from V and 5 bases from J, with 16 bases in between. Per germline, CDR1 SGHNT and CDR2 YYREEE (reference sequence). This CDR3 has 15 residues. DNA for the CDR3: TGTGCCAGCAGCCCGGAGGTCAGGGCCAACAATGAGCAGTTCTTC. Encoded protein: CASSPEVRANNEQFF.

The chain carries TRBV18 and TRBJ2-2; 7 nucleotides match TRBD1. Per germline, CDR1 KGHSH and CDR2 LQKENI. Losses at the gene ends were 4 bases for V and 7 bases for J; bases not matched to a gene: 6. This CDR3 has 14 amino acids. This CDR3 is CASSRGQKYGELFF. Here the CDR3 DNA reads TGTGCCAGCTCACGGGGACAGAAGTACGGGGAGCTGTTTTTT.

This clonotype was recorded many times. The chain carries TRBV7-9 and TRBJ2-1, with TRBD2 matching 11 bases. The length of the CDR3 is 18 residues. Germline CDR1 SEHNR, CDR2 FQNEAQ (reference sequence). V was pared by 5 bases and J by 9 bases, with 18 bases of the junction left unmatched. The CDR3 DNA reads as TGTGCCAGCAGCCTTCCACCAGGACGTACTAGCGGGAGACTTGAGCAGTTCTTC. This encodes CASSLPPGRTSGRLEQFF.

This clonotype was seen at least ten times. J is TRBJ2-1 and V is TRBV5-1; 8 bases line up with TRBD1. Trimming took 4 bases from V and 12 from J; bases not matched to a gene: 9. Germline CDR1 is SGHRS and CDR2 is YFSETQ. CDR3 length equals 13 residues. The CDR3 DNA sequence: TGCGCCAGCAGCGGGGGACAGGAAGCAGGGCAGTTCTTC. It yields the protein CASSGGQEAGQFF.